This T cell receptor (beta chain) was sequenced for a study of T-cell memory formation after mild COVID-19. Constant-segment primers and 5'RACE yielded cDNA libraries for TCR alpha and TCR beta, each carrying sample barcodes and UMIs. TCRdb independently ran MiXCR on the 5' RACE reads; one entry per CDR3 protein. Found here are some 45,000 distinct CDR3 sequences, 25% to 30% of them singletons; the top ten hold just under 45%. The trim removed 1 base at V and 7 bases at J, leaving 6 bases unmatched. The germline V gene has CDR1 SGHTA and CDR2 FQGNSA. The CDR3 is 14 residues long. The source of this sequence is a man between 18 and 29 years old who had mild COVID-19 (a few samples of this study predate the infection). Cell type and time point are not known. This chain uses TRBV7-2 with TRBJ1-2; TRBD1 aligns across 7 bases. The source material was PBMCs or a T cell subset sorted from them (not recorded which). CDR3: CASSLGGGAFGYTF. The CDR3 nucleotides read TGTGCCAGCAGCTTAGGAGGGGGCGCTTTTGGCTACACCTTC.